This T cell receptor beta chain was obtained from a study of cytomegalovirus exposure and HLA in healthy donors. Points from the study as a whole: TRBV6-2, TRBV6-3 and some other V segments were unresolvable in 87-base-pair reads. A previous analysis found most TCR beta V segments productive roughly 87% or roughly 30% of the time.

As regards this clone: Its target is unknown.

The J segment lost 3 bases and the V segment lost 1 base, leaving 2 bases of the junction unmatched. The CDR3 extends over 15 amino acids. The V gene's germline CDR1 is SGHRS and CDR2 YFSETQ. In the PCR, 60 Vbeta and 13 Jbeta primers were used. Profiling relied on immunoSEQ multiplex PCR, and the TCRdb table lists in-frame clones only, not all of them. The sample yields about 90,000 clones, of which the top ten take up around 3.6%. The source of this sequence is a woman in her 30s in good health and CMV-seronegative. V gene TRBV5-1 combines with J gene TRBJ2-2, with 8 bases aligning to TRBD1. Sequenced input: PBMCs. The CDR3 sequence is CASSLTGGYTGELFF. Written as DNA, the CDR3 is TGCGCCAGCAGCTTGACAGGGGGATACACCGGGGAGCTGTTTTTT.